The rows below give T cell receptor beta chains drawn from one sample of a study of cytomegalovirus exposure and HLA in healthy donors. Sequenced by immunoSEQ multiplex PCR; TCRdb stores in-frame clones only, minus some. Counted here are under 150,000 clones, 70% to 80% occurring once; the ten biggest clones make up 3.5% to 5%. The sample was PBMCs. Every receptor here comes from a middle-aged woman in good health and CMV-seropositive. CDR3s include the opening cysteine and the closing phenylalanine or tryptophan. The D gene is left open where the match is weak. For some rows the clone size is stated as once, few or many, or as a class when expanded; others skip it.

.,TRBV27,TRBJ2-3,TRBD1,TGTGCCCGCAGGGGGAGCGGAGATACGCAGTATTTT,CARRGSGDTQYF
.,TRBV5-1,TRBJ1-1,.,TGCGCCAGCAGCTTTTCCGGGAGGCAGGGGAACACTGAAGCTTTCTTT,CASSFSGRQGNTEAFF
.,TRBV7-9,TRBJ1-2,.,TGTGCCAGCAGTCTCGGACTCGCCTATGGCTACACCTTC,CASSLGLAYGYTF
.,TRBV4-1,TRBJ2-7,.,TGCGCCAGCAGCCAAGTGGGAGCGACCTACGAGCAGTACTTC,CASSQVGATYEQYF
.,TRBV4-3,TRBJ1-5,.,TGCGCCAGCAGCCTATACGCGGGGTATAGCAATCAGCCCCAGCATTTT,CASSLYAGYSNQPQHF
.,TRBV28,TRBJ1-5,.,TGTGCCAGCAGTTTCGCTCAGGGTCAGCCCCAGCATTTT,CASSFAQGQPQHF
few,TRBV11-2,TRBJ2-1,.,TGTGCCAGCAGCCGGGATAGCAGGTACGTGAATGAGCAGTTCTTC,CASSRDSRYVNEQFF
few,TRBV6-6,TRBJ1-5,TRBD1,TGTGCCAGCAGCTACAGGGGGCATCAGCCCCAGCATTTT,CASSYRGHQPQHF
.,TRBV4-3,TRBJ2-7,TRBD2,TGCGCCAGCAGCCATGCGGGAGCGGGGGGTTCCTACGAGCAGTACTTC,CASSHAGAGGSYEQYF
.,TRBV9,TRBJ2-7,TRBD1,TGTGCCAGCAGCGTAGAAGGGACAGGGAGATACGAGCAGTACTTC,CASSVEGTGRYEQYF
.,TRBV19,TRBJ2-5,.,TGTGCCAGTAGTCCGGGACTCGCGAGGGAGACCCAGTACTTC,CASSPGLARETQYF
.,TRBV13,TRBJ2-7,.,TGTGCCAGCAGCTCTAGACTAGGGACAGAGGTCGACAAGCAGTACTTC,CASSSRLGTEVDKQYF
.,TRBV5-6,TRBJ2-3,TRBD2,TGTGCCAGCAGCTTGAGAGCGGGGGGGCAGAGAGATACGCAGTATTTT,CASSLRAGGQRDTQYF
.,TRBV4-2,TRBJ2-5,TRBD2,TGTGCCAGCAGCCAAGTGACTGAGCGGGAGCGGGCGGAGACCCAGTACTTC,CASSQVTERERAETQYF
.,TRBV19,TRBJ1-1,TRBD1,TGTGCCAGTACCGCAGGGGGGTTTACTGAAGCTTTCTTT,CASTAGGFTEAFF
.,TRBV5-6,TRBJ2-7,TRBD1,TGTGCCAGCAGCTGGGACAGGGGGTACGAGCAGTACTTC,CASSWDRGYEQYF
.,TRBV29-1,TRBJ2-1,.,TGCAGCGTTGGGGGTGTGGGGCTCTACAATGAGCAGTTCTTC,CSVGGVGLYNEQFF
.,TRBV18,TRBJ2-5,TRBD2,TGTGCCAGCTCACCACCTAGCGGGGGGTATCAGGAGACCCAGTACTTC,CASSPPSGGYQETQYF
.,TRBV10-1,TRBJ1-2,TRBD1,TGCGCCAGACCCGGGACAGATAACTATGGCTACACCTTC,CARPGTDNYGYTF
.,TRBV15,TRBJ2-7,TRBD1,TGTGCCACCAGGCCCATTACAGGGGGCGACGAGCAGTACTTC,CATRPITGGDEQYF
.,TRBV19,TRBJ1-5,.,TGTGCCAGTAGTATAGTAGATCACCTAAGACTGTATAGCAATCAGCCCCAGCATTTT,CASSIVDHLRLYSNQPQHF
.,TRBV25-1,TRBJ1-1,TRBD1,TGTGCCAGCAGTGCGACCGACAGGGGTAACACTGAAGCTTTCTTT,CASSATDRGNTEAFF
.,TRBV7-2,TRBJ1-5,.,TGTGCCAGCAGCTTAAGCGTAGATCAGCCCCAGCATTTT,CASSLSVDQPQHF
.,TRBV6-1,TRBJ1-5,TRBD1,TGTGCCAGCAGTGCTGCAGGGGGCGTGACTCAGCCCCAGCATTTT,CASSAAGGVTQPQHF
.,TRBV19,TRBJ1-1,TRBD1,TGTGCCAGTAGTATCGCAGGGGGCACTGAAGCTTTCTTT,CASSIAGGTEAFF
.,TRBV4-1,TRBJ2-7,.,TGCGCCAGCAGCCAATATTGGGGGGTCGGGTACGAGCAGTACTTC,CASSQYWGVGYEQYF
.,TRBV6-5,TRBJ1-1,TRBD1,TGTGCCAGCAGTTACGGGGCAGGGGGCGTGGGCACTGAAGCTTTCTTT,CASSYGAGGVGTEAFF
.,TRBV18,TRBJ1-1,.,TGTGCCAGCTCAGGGGCTGACACTGAAGCTTTCTTT,CASSGADTEAFF
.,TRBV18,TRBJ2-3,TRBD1,TGTGCCAGCTCACTCCTCGGGACAGGGGCCACAGATACGCAGTATTTT,CASSLLGTGATDTQYF